This T cell receptor (beta chain) was recorded in a study of T cell repertoires in cytomegalovirus infection. Study-wide findings and caveats: Public TCR beta family frequency separated CMV-and-HLA carriers, including in an independent cohort. Clonotypes of TCR beta that were HLA-C-restricted and CMV-specific dominated the ex vivo response.

A few counts support this clonotype. Its antigen is undetermined. V lost 4 bases and J lost 0; bases outside the gene matches: 13. This CDR3 comprises 19 residues. CDR1 is SGHNT, CDR2 YYREEE, per germline (reference sequence). Using its own MiXCR run on the reads, TCRdb lists one record per CDR3 protein. The sample carries 350,000 to 500,000 distinct CDR3 sequences, approximately 33% recorded once. Input material: PBMCs. This rearrangement joins TRBV5-4 to TRBJ2-3; 11 bases line up with TRBD2. The sequence derives from a human donor in good health (CMV status not recorded). Some clones in this sample may be carry-over from other donors' samples. DNA for the CDR3: TGTGCCAGCAGCAAGCTTAAATCTAGCGGGGGGACTAGCACAGATACGCAGTATTTT. Translating gives CASSKLKSSGGTSTDTQYF.